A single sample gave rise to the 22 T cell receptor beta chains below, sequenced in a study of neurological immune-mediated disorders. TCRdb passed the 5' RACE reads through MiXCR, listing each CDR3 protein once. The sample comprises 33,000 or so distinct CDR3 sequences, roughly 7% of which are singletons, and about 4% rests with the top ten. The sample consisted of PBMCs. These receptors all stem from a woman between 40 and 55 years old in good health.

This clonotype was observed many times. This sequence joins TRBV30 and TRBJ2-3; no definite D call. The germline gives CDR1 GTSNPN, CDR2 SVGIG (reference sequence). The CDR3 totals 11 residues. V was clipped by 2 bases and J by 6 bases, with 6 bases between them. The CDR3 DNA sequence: TGTGCCTGGAGTCTCAGGGATACGCAGTATTTT. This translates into CAWSLRDTQYF.

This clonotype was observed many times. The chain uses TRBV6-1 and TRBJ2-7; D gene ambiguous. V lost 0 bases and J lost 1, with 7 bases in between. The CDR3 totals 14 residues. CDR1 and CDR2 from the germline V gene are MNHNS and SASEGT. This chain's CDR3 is CASSEAVRSYEQYV. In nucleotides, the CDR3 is TGTGCCAGCAGTGAAGCGGTCAGGTCCTACGAGCAGTACGTC.

CDR3 region: CASSFGAFYEQYF. As DNA, the CDR3 is TGCGCCAGCAGCTTCGGGGCCTTCTACGAGCAGTACTTC. The rearrangement joins TRBV5-1 to TRBJ2-7; D is tentatively TRBD1 or TRBD2 (5 bases each). The CDR3 is made up of 13 amino acids. V was pared by 2 bases and J by 3 bases, with 9 bases between. Looked up from germline, CDR1 is SGHRS and CDR2 is YFSETQ.

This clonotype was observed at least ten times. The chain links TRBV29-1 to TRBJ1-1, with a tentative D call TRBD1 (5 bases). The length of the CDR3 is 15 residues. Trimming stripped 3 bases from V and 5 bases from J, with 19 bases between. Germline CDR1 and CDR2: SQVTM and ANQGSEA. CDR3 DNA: TGCAGCGTTGATAAGGGAAGGGGTCTGGGGACTGAAGCTTTCTTT. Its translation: CSVDKGRGLGTEAFF.

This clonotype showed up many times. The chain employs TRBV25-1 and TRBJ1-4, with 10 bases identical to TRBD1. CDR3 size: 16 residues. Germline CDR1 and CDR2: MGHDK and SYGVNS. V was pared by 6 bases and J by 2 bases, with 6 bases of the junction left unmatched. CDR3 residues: CASSKGQGTTNEKLFF. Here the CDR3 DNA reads TGTGCCAGCAGCAAGGGACAGGGGACGACTAATGAAAAACTGTTTTTT.

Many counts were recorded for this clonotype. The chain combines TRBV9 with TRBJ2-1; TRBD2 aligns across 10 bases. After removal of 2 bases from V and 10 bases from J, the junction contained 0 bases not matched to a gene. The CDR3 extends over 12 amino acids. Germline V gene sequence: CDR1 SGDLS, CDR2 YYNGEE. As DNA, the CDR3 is TGTGCCAGCAGCGTGACTAGCGGGGAGCAGTTCTTC. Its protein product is CASSVTSGEQFF.

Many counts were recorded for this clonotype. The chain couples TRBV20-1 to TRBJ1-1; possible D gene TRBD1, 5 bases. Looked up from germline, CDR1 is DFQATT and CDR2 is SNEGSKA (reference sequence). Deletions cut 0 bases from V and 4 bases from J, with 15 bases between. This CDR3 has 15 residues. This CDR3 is CSARDWGVASTEAFF. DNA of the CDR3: TGCAGTGCTAGAGATTGGGGGGTTGCTAGCACTGAAGCTTTCTTT.

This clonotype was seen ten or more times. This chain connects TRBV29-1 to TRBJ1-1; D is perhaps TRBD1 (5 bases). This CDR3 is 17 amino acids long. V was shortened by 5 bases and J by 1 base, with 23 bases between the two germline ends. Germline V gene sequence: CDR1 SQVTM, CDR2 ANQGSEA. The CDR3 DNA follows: TGCAGCGTTTTCATTGGGGGGGGTACCCATAGGAACACTGAAGCTTTCTTT. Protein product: CSVFIGGGTHRNTEAFF. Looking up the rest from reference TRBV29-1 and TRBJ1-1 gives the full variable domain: SAVISQKPSRDICQRGTSLTIQCQVDSQVTMMFWYRQQPGQSLTLIATANQGSEATYESGFVIDKFPISRPNLTFSTLTVSNMSPEDSSIYLCSVFIGGGTHRNTEAFFGQGTRLTVV.

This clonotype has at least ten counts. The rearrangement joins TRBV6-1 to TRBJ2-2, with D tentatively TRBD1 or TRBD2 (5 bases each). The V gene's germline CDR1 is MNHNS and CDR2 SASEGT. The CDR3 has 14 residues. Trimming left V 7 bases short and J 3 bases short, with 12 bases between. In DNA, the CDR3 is TGTGCCAGCACCGGGACCGCTTACACCGGGGAGCTGTTTTTT. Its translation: CASTGTAYTGELFF.

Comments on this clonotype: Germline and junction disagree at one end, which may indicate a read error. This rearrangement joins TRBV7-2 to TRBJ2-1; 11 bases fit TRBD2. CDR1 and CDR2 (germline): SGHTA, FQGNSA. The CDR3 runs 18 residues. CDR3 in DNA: TGTGCCAGCAGCTTAGCGCAACTAGCGGGGGCGTCCTACTATGAGCAGTTCTTC. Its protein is CASSLAQLAGASYYEQFF.

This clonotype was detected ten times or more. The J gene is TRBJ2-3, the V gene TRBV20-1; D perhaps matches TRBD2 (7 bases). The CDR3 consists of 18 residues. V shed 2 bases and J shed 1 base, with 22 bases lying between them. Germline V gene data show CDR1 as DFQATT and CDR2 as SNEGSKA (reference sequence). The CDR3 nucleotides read TGCAGTGCTAGATTTCAGGGCGGGGGCCTAGCGGGCACAGATACGCAGTATTTT. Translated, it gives CSARFQGGGLAGTDTQYF.

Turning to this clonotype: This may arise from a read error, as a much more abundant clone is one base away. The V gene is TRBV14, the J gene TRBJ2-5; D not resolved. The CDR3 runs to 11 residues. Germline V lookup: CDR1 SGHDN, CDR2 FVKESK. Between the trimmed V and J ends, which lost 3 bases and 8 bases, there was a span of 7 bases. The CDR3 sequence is CASSHGNTQYF. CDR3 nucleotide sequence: TGTGCCAGCAGCCATGGAAATACCCAGTACTTC. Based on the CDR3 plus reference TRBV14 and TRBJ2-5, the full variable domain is EAGVTQFPSHSVIEKGQTVTLRCDPISGHDNLYWYRRVMGKEIKFLLHFVKESKQDESGMPNNRFLAERTGGTYSTLKVQPAELEDSGVYFCASSHGNTQYFGPGTRLLVL.

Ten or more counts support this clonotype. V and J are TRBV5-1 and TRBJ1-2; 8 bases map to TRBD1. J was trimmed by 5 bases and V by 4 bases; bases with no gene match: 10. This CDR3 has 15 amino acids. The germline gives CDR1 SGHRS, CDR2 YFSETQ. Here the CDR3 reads CASSPDRAVGYGYTF. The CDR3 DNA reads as TGCGCCAGCAGCCCGGACAGGGCGGTAGGGTATGGCTACACCTTC.

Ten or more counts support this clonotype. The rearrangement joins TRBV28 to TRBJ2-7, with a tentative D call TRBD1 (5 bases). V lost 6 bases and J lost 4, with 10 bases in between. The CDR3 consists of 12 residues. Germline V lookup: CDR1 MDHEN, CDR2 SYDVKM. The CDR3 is CASSTDRYEQYF. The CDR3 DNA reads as TGTGCCAGCAGCACCGACAGATACGAGCAGTACTTC.

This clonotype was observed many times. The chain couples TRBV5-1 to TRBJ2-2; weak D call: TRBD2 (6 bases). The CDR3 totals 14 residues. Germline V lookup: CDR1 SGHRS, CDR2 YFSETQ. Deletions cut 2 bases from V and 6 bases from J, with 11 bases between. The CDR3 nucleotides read TGCGCCAGCAGCTTCGGGGGTCCTCCCGGGGAGCTGTTTTTT. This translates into CASSFGGPPGELFF. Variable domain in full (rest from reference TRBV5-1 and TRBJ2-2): KAGVTQTPRYLIKTRGQQVTLSCSPISGHRSVSWYQQTPGQGLQFLFEYFSETQRNKGNFPGRFSGRQFSNSRSEMNVSTLELGDSALYLCASSFGGPPGELFFGEGSRLTVL.

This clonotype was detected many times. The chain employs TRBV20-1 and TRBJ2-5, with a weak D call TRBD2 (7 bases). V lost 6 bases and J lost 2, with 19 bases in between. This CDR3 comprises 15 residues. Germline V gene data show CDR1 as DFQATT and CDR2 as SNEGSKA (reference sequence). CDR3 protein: CSAPQAGGTQETQYF. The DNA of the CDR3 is TGCAGTGCCCCCCAGGCCGGGGGGACACAAGAGACCCAGTACTTC.

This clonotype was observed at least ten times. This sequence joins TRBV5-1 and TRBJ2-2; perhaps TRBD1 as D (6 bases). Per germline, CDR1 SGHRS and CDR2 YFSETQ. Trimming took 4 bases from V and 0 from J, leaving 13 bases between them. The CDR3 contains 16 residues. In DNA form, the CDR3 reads TGCGCCAGCAGCACCGGACAGTTCGCGAACACCGGGGAGCTGTTTTTT. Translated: CASSTGQFANTGELFF.

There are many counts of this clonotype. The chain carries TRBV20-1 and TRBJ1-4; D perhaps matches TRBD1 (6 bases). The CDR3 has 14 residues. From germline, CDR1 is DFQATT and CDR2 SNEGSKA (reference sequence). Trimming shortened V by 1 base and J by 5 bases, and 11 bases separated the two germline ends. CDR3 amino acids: CSARAYRENEKLFF. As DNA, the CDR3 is TGCAGTGCTAGAGCGTACAGGGAGAATGAAAAACTGTTTTTT.

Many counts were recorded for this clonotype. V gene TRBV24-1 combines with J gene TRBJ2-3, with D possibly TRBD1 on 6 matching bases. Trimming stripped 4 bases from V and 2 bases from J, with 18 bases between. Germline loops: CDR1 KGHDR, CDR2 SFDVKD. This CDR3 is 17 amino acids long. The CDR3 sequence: CATSDAKDSHYTDTQYF. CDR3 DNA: TGTGCCACCAGTGACGCCAAGGACAGCCACTACACAGATACGCAGTATTTT.

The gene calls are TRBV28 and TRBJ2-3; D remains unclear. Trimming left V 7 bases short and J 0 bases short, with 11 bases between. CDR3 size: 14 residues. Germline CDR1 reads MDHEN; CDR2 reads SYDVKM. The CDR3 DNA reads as TGTGCCAGCACCTCCTCCGGGAGCACAGATACGCAGTATTTT. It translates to CASTSSGSTDTQYF. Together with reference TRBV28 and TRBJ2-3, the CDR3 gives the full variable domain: DVKVTQSSRYLVKRTGEKVFLECVQDMDHENMFWYRQDPGLGLRLIYFSYDVKMKEKGDIPEGYSVSREKKERFSLILESASTNQTSMYLCASTSSGSTDTQYFGPGTRLTVL.

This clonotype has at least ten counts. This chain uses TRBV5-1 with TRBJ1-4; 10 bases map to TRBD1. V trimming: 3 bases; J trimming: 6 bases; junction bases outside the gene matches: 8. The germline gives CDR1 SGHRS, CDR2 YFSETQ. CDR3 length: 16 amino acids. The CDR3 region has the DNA TGCGCCAGCAGCTCTACACCGGGACAGGGGTATGAAAAACTGTTTTTT. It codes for CASSSTPGQGYEKLFF.

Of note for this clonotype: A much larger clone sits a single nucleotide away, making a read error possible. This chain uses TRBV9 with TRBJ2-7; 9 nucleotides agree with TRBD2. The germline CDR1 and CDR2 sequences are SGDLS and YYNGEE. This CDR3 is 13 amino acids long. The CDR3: CTSSLAGAYEQYF. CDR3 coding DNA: TGTACCAGCAGTTTAGCGGGGGCCTACGAGCAGTACTTC. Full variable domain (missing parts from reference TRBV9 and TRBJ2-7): DSGVTQTPKHLITATGQRVTLRCSPRSGDLSVYWYQQSLDQGLQFLIQYYNGEERAKGNILERFSAQQFPDLHSELNLSSLELGDSALYFCTSSLAGAYEQYFGPGTRLTVT.